This is a list of T cell receptor beta chains from one sample in a study of blood T cell repertoires in COVID-19. The table came from immunoSEQ multiplex PCR; TCRdb's copy has only in-frame clones and leaves some out. Among over 250,000 clones listed, roughly four fifths were seen once. Sequencing was carried out using PBMCs or T cells enriched from blood (not recorded which). These receptors came from a man aged 25 to 40 with acute COVID-19. The CDR3 runs from the conserved cysteine through the conserved F or W. D genes are given only for firm matches. For some rows the clone size is stated as once, few or many, or as a class when expanded; others skip it.

CDR3 DNA	CDR3 protein	V gene	D gene	CDR3 length	clone size	J gene
TGTGCCAGCAGCTTAAGACAGGGGGCCGAAGCTTTCTTT	CASSLRQGAEAFF	TRBV7-3	TRBD1	13	-	TRBJ1-1
TGTGCCAGCAGCAAGCGGGTTGCCTACAATGAGCAGTTCTTC	CASSKRVAYNEQFF	TRBV7-9	-	14	-	TRBJ2-1
TGTGCCAGCAGTTACCTTCAGGTTCACACTGAAGCTTTCTTT	CASSYLQVHTEAFF	TRBV6-2/TRBV6-3	-	14	-	TRBJ1-1
TGTGCCAGCTCGCCGGACAGGGGTGAGCAGTTCTTC	CASSPDRGEQFF	TRBV2	TRBD1	12	-	TRBJ2-1
TGTGCCAGTAGGAAAGACAGGAACACTGAAGCTTTCTTT	CASRKDRNTEAFF	TRBV19	-	13	-	TRBJ1-1
TGTGCCAGCTCACCAAAGGGGCCCGGTACCCAGCATTTT	CASSPKGPGTQHF	TRBV18	-	13	-	TRBJ1-5
TGTGCCAGCAGTTGGAGCGGGAGCCCCCCAGAGACCCAGTACTTC	CASSWSGSPPETQYF	TRBV14	TRBD2	15	few	TRBJ2-5
TGTGCCAGCAGTCGAATGGGACAGAACTATGGCTACACCTTC	CASSRMGQNYGYTF	TRBV27	TRBD1	14	-	TRBJ1-2
TGTGCCTCCACCTCACTAGCGGGTAGCACAGATACGCAGTATTTT	CASTSLAGSTDTQYF	TRBV27	TRBD2	15	-	TRBJ2-3
TGTGCCAGTAGTAAGGCGGTCCCAGATACGCAGTATTTT	CASSKAVPDTQYF	TRBV19	-	13	-	TRBJ2-3
TGTGCCAGCAGCTCGACAGGGGGAGGCTATGGCTACACCTTC	CASSSTGGGYGYTF	TRBV11-2	TRBD1	14	-	TRBJ1-2
TGCGCCAGCAGCTTGATGGGAGGCGGTGAAAAACTGTTTTTT	CASSLMGGGEKLFF	TRBV5-1	-	14	few	TRBJ1-4
TGTGCCAGCAGTGCGTTGACAGGACAGCCAAATGAAAAACTGTTTTTT	CASSALTGQPNEKLFF	TRBV25-1	-	16	-	TRBJ1-4
TGCAGCGGCCACAGGGAAAACACCATATATTTT	CSGHRENTIYF	TRBV29-1	-	11	-	TRBJ1-3
TGTGCCAGCAGTTTAGAGGGTTATAGCAATCAGCCCCAGCATTTT	CASSLEGYSNQPQHF	TRBV27	-	15	-	TRBJ1-5
TGCGCCAGCAGCGACACCTCTACTACTGAAGCTTTCTTT	CASSDTSTTEAFF	TRBV5-1	-	13	few	TRBJ1-1
TGTGCCAGCAGCTTAGTCCGGCAGACAAAAGAGACCCAGTACTTC	CASSLVRQTKETQYF	TRBV7-6	-	15	once	TRBJ2-5
TGCAGCGTTGACGGGACGAACACCGGGGAGCTGTTTTTT	CSVDGTNTGELFF	TRBV29-1	-	13	-	TRBJ2-2
TGTGCCAGCAGCCCCGGGGTCCTCGGGAACAATGAGCAGTTCTTC	CASSPGVLGNNEQFF	TRBV7-9	-	15	-	TRBJ2-1
TGTGCCAGCAGTGCAGATACAGGGGGTTCTGAAGCTTTCTTT	CASSADTGGSEAFF	TRBV2	TRBD1	14	-	TRBJ1-1
TGTGCCAGCGGACTCGGGACAGGGGGCGAGACCCAGTACTTC	CASGLGTGGETQYF	TRBV6-5	TRBD1	14	-	TRBJ2-5
TGTGCCAGCAGCGTAGCTCGGGGCTCCTACAATGAGCAGTTCTTC	CASSVARGSYNEQFF	TRBV9	-	15	-	TRBJ2-1
TGTGCCAGCAGCGTACCAGGGGGCGCTGGCTACACCTTC	CASSVPGGAGYTF	TRBV9	TRBD1	13	-	TRBJ1-2
TGTGCCAGCAGCTCACGGGCGGGAGGTCTGGATGAGCAGTTCTTC	CASSSRAGGLDEQFF	TRBV11-2	TRBD2	15	-	TRBJ2-1
TGTGCCAGCAGCCAAGCTAGCGGGGGGTCGGGCACAGATACGCAGTATTTT	CASSQASGGSGTDTQYF	TRBV4-2	TRBD2	17	many	TRBJ2-3
TGTGCCAGCAGTACCTACAGGGTGGCGTACACTGAAGCTTTCTTT	CASSTYRVAYTEAFF	TRBV28	-	15	-	TRBJ1-1
TGTGCCAGCAGCGCTAACCCGGGAGAATCTGAAGCTTTCTTT	CASSANPGESEAFF	TRBV5-8	-	14	-	TRBJ1-1
TGCAGCGTTGACAGGCCGTTGATGGGCTACACCTTC	CSVDRPLMGYTF	TRBV29-1	-	12	-	TRBJ1-2
TGTGCCAGCAGCTCGACCTTCGGAGGCGGCATGAACACTGAAGCTTTCTTT	CASSSTFGGGMNTEAFF	TRBV5-6	-	17	-	TRBJ1-1
TGTGCCAGCAGTTCAGGGACAGCTAACTATGGCTACACCTTC	CASSSGTANYGYTF	TRBV6-2/TRBV6-3	TRBD1	14	-	TRBJ1-2
TGTGCCAGCAGCTTCCTAGCGGGAGGGGCGAATGAGCAGTTCTTC	CASSFLAGGANEQFF	TRBV5-8	TRBD2	15	-	TRBJ2-1
TGTGCCAGCAGTGGGACAGGTGGAGCTGGGGGTAATTCACCCCTCCACTTT	CASSGTGGAGGNSPLHF	TRBV6-1	TRBD1	17	-	TRBJ1-6